Following are 19 T cell receptor beta chains from one sample sequenced in a study of blood T cell repertoires in COVID-19. Produced via immunoSEQ multiplex PCR; TCRdb's table is partial and in-frame only. In the table there are around 280,000 clones, more than 85% of which are singletons. The specimen was peripheral blood. These receptors came from a man between 65 and 80 years old with acute or convalescent COVID-19.

J is TRBJ2-5 and V is TRBV4-2, with 7 nucleotides matching TRBD2. V was pared by 1 base and J by 4 bases, with 9 bases of the junction left unmatched. CDR1 is LGHNA, CDR2 YNFKEQ, per germline. This CDR3 spans 16 amino acids. In DNA, the CDR3 is TGTGCCAGCAGCCAAGGGAATTCGGGAGGCGGAGAGACCCAGTACTTC. Its translation: CASSQGNSGGGETQYF.

The CDR3 spells CASSGGQHTDTQYF. As DNA, the CDR3 is TGTGCCAGCAGTGGAGGACAGCACACAGATACGCAGTATTTT. The rearrangement joins TRBV27 to TRBJ2-3; D perhaps matches TRBD1 (6 bases). The ends were cut back, 5 bases at V and 2 bases at J, with 11 bases in the middle. The germline CDR1 and CDR2 sequences are MNHEY and SMNVEV (reference sequence). The CDR3 consists of 14 residues.

This chain joins TRBV29-1 and TRBJ1-1; 7 nucleotides align to TRBD1. The CDR3 is 12 residues long. V lost 5 bases, J lost 3 bases, and 3 bases stayed unmatched. CDR1 is SQVTM and CDR2 is ANQGSEA in the germline V gene. DNA for the CDR3: TGCAGCGTTAGGCAGGGGGACACTGAAGCTTTCTTT. Translated: CSVRQGDTEAFF.

This chain uses TRBV19 with TRBJ1-6, with 9 nucleotides matching TRBD1. The germline gives CDR1 LNHDA, CDR2 SQIVND (reference sequence). Trimming cost V 5 bases and J 9 bases; bases outside gene matches: 8. This CDR3 is 15 amino acids long. The CDR3 loop is CASSSDRGITSPLHF. As DNA, the CDR3 is TGTGCCAGTAGTTCAGACAGGGGGATTACTTCACCCCTCCACTTT.

This chain links TRBV15 with TRBJ2-7; 11 positions agree with TRBD1. Germline V CDR1 and CDR2: LNHNV, YYDKDF (reference sequence). Trimming cost V 3 bases and J 2 bases; bases outside gene matches: 0. This CDR3 spans 14 amino acids. The CDR3 sequence is CATSRDRGPYEQYF. The DNA of the CDR3 is TGTGCCACCAGCAGGGACAGGGGGCCCTACGAGCAGTACTTC.

The genes are TRBV7-9 and TRBJ2-7; 11 bases fit TRBD1. The CDR3 is 16 amino acids. The V segment lost 4 bases and the J segment 5 bases; nucleotides outside the gene matches: 10. The germline gives CDR1 SEHNR, CDR2 FQNEAQ (reference sequence). The CDR3, as DNA: TGTGCCAGCAGCTCCATGGCGGGACAGGGGGGCCACGAGCAGTACTTC. Residues: CASSSMAGQGGHEQYF.

The chain couples TRBV11-3 to TRBJ2-7; tentative D call: TRBD2 (5 bases). V was shortened by 2 bases and J by 1 base, with 9 bases between the two germline ends. CDR1 and CDR2 from the germline V gene are SGHNT and YENEEA. The CDR3 has 14 amino acids. The CDR3 nucleotides read TGTGCCAGCAGCTTATTTGGAGGATCCTACGAGCAGTACTTC. Translated, it gives CASSLFGGSYEQYF.

The chain has TRBV10-3 and TRBJ2-5, with TRBD1 matching over 7 bases. The V segment lost 10 bases and the J segment 4 bases; nucleotides outside the gene matches: 15. The CDR3 sequence is 15 residues long. CDR1 is ENHRY, CDR2 SYGVKD, per germline. CDR3 DNA: TGTGCCACGACCTCACAGGGGTCGGAAGGAGAGACCCAGTACTTC. It encodes CATTSQGSEGETQYF.

The chain joins TRBV15 to TRBJ2-4, with TRBD2 identical over 12 bases. Per the germline V gene, CDR1 is LNHNV and CDR2 is YYDKDF (reference sequence). J was trimmed by 2 bases and V by 7 bases; bases with no gene match: 9. The CDR3 totals 17 residues. This chain's CDR3 is CATTASGGAVTKNIQYF. DNA of the CDR3: TGTGCCACCACAGCTAGCGGGGGGGCCGTGACCAAAAACATTCAGTACTTC.

This chain's CDR3 is CASSVDYLSSYEQYF. CDR3 DNA sequence: TGTGCCAGCAGCGTCGACTACCTTAGCTCCTACGAGCAGTACTTC. The V and J genes are TRBV9 and TRBJ2-7; tentative D call: TRBD2 (5 bases). The germline V gene encodes CDR1 SGDLS and CDR2 YYNGEE. CDR3 length: 15 amino acids. V was clipped by 2 bases and J by 0 bases, with 12 bases between them.

V is TRBV6-5 and J is TRBJ1-4; unclear D gene. The CDR3 has 13 residues. The germline CDR1 and CDR2 sequences are MNHEY and SVGAGI. V shed 7 bases and J shed 6 bases, with 12 bases lying between them. The DNA for the CDR3 is TGTGCCAGCAAAGAACATATGGATGAAAAACTGTTTTTT. Translated, it gives CASKEHMDEKLFF.

This clone has more than one count but fewer than ten. V gene TRBV7-9 combines with J gene TRBJ1-2; TRBD1 is a possible D gene (5 bases). This CDR3 is built from 15 residues. CDR1 is SEHNR, CDR2 FQNEAQ, per germline (reference sequence). V was shortened by 5 bases and J by 5 bases, with 18 bases between the two germline ends. The CDR3 coding sequence is TGTGCCAGCAGCCCCCGGATGGGGGGGGGTTATGGCTACACCTTC. This codes for CASSPRMGGGYGYTF.

This sequence joins TRBV3-1 (or the pseudogene TRBV3-2) and TRBJ2-1; 11 nucleotides match TRBD2. Germline V gene sequence: CDR1 LGHDT, CDR2 YNNKEL (reference sequence). V was pared by 3 bases and J by 6 bases, with 10 bases of the junction left unmatched. The CDR3 sequence is 17 residues long. CDR3 nucleotide sequence: TGTGCCAGCAGCCAGGATCTACTAGCGGGGGCCGTCAATGAGCAGTTCTTC. Translation gives CASSQDLLAGAVNEQFF.

This sequence joins TRBV6-5 and TRBJ1-1; D possibly corresponds to TRBD1 (5 bases). CDR3 size: 15 residues. CDR1 and CDR2 (germline): MNHEY, SVGAGI. V lost 2 bases and J 1 base, leaving 11 bases between the germline ends. The CDR3 DNA reads TGTGCCAGCAGTTACACGGGGGAAAGGAACACTGAAGCTTTCTTT. Its protein product is CASSYTGERNTEAFF.

This clone appeared once. V and J are TRBV11-3 and TRBJ2-7; tentatively, D is TRBD2 (5 bases). Germline values: CDR1 SGHNT, CDR2 YENEEA. V was trimmed by 5 bases and J by 2 bases, leaving 28 bases between them. The CDR3 is 19 amino acids. This CDR3 is CASSELGPLTKMGAYEQYF. The CDR3 DNA reads as TGTGCCAGCAGCGAACTAGGGCCACTTACTAAAATGGGCGCCTACGAGCAGTACTTC.

V and J are TRBV11-2 and TRBJ1-5; 11 positions match TRBD1. V was pared by 3 bases and J by 0 bases, with 1 base of the junction left unmatched. Germline values: CDR1 SGHAT, CDR2 FQNNGV. The CDR3 runs to 16 residues. The CDR3, as DNA: TGTGCCAGCAGCTTCGGGACAGGGGGTAGCAATCAGCCCCAGCATTTT. This translates into CASSFGTGGSNQPQHF.

This clone has just one count. J is TRBJ1-1 and V is TRBV19; possible D gene TRBD1, 6 bases. The V end lost 7 bases, the J end lost 3 bases, and 12 bases lay between the germline ends. Germline CDR1 reads LNHDA; CDR2 reads SQIVND (reference sequence). The CDR3 consists of 13 residues. The CDR3 DNA reads as TGTGCCAGTACCCAAAGGGGGTACACTGAAGCTTTCTTT. Translating gives CASTQRGYTEAFF.

J is TRBJ2-5 and V is TRBV7-9; 14 nucleotides agree with TRBD2. Germline V gene lookup returns CDR1 SEHNR and CDR2 FQNEAQ (reference sequence). The CDR3 contains 16 residues. V lost 5 bases and J lost 5; bases outside the gene matches: 7. The DNA of the CDR3 is TGTGCCAGCAGCATGGGACTAGCGGGAGTTTCGGAGACCCAGTACTTC. It specifies CASSMGLAGVSETQYF.

CDR3 amino acids: CASSPPGQRINTEAFF. Here the CDR3 DNA reads TGTGCCAGCAGCCCACCGGGACAGAGGATCAACACTGAAGCTTTCTTT. The rearrangement uses TRBV5-4 and TRBJ1-1, with TRBD1 matching 7 bases. The V gene's germline CDR1 is SGHNT and CDR2 YYREEE (reference sequence). V shed 4 bases, J shed 2 bases, and the junction held 11 bases outside the gene matches. The length of the CDR3 is 16 residues. Based on the CDR3 plus reference TRBV5-4 and TRBJ1-1, the full variable domain is ETGVTQSPTHLIKTRGQQVTLRCSSQSGHNTVSWYQQALGQGPQFIFQYYREEENGRGNFPPRFSGLQFPNYSSELNVNALELDDSALYLCASSPPGQRINTEAFFGQGTRLTVV.